Shown below are 16 T cell receptor beta chains from a single sample sequenced in a study of cytomegalovirus exposure and HLA in healthy donors. Here immunoSEQ multiplex PCR was the method, and the copy in TCRdb shows in-frame clones only, minus some. The sample shows around 120,000 clones, 86% of them seen only once. Source material: PBMCs. The receptors derive from a man aged 18-30 years in good health and CMV-seronegative.

The chain uses TRBV5-1 and TRBJ1-6; D gene ambiguous. Trimming took 4 bases from V and 7 from J, leaving 21 bases between them. The germline CDR1 and CDR2 sequences are SGHRS and YFSETQ. This CDR3 is 17 amino acids long. The CDR3 spells CASSQAGSRVRNSPLHF. The CDR3, as DNA: TGCGCCAGCAGCCAAGCCGGGAGCCGGGTGCGGAATTCACCCCTCCACTTT.

This clone was observed a single time. V is TRBV2 and J is TRBJ1-6; the match to TRBD1 covers 9 bases. Germline lookup yields CDR1 SNHLY and CDR2 FYNNEI. The CDR3 contains 20 residues. The V and J ends lost 6 bases and 7 bases, in that order; junction bases with no gene match: 22. The CDR3 DNA reads as TGTGCCAGCAGCGGGAGGGGACAGGGAGGGTCTGGGGTCCTAAATTCACCCCTCCACTTT. It is translated as CASSGRGQGGSGVLNSPLHF. Full variable domain (outside the CDR3, taken from reference TRBV2 and TRBJ1-6): EPEVTQTPSHQVTQMGQEVILRCVPISNHLYFYWYRQILGQKVEFLVSFYNNEISEKSEIFDDQFSVERPDGSNFTLKIRSTKLEDSAMYFCASSGRGQGGSGVLNSPLHFGNGTRLTVT.

V usage is TRBV21-1 and J usage is TRBJ2-2; TRBD1, as called in the table, went unchecked against the DNA. TRBV21-1 is termed a pseudogene. The CDR3 loop spans 12 amino acids. This CDR3 reads CASSKGPGELFF. The DNA of the CDR3 is TGTGCCAGCAGCAAGGGCCCCGGGGAGCTGTTTTTT.

The rearrangement uses TRBV27 and TRBJ2-7; 7 positions match TRBD2. The CDR3 runs 15 residues. Germline CDR1 MNHEY, CDR2 SMNVEV (reference sequence). The V and J ends lost 5 bases and 2 bases, in that order; junction bases with no gene match: 9. DNA of the CDR3: TGTGCCAGCAGTCCATCCCTTGGGAGGGCCTACGAGCAGTACTTC. This gives the protein CASSPSLGRAYEQYF.

V usage is TRBV4-1 and J usage is TRBJ2-7; no definite D call. The CDR3 contains 14 residues. Germline CDR1 MGHRA, CDR2 YSYEKL. V shed 1 base and J shed 3 bases, with 10 bases lying between them. CDR3: CASSQGELVYEQYF. Here the CDR3 DNA reads TGCGCCAGCAGCCAAGGAGAATTAGTCTACGAGCAGTACTTC.

The V call is TRBV7-9, the J call TRBJ2-1, with 12 bases aligning to TRBD1. The V gene end was trimmed by 1 base and the J gene end by 7 bases; junction bases not matched to a gene: 8. CDR1 and CDR2 (germline): SEHNR, FQNEAQ (reference sequence). The CDR3 spans 17 residues. CDR3 region: CASSLVGGQGARNEQFF. The CDR3 DNA is TGTGCCAGCAGCTTAGTAGGGGGACAGGGGGCGCGGAATGAGCAGTTCTTC.

This chain uses TRBV19 with TRBJ2-1, with TRBD1 matching over 7 bases. The germline V gene encodes CDR1 LNHDA and CDR2 SQIVND (reference sequence). With 8 bases clipped from V and 4 bases from J, the junction kept 11 bases outside the gene matches. The CDR3 is made up of 15 amino acids. The CDR3: CASGADRDSYNEQFF. The CDR3 bases are TGTGCCAGTGGGGCCGACCGGGACAGTTACAATGAGCAGTTCTTC. The full variable domain, completed using reference TRBV19 and TRBJ2-1, is DGGITQSPKYLFRKEGQNVTLSCEQNLNHDAMYWYRQDPGQGLRLIYYSQIVNDFQKGDIAEGYSVSREKKESFPLTVTSAQKNPTAFYLCASGADRDSYNEQFFGPGTRLTVL.

V usage is TRBV30 and J usage is TRBJ2-1; 10 positions match TRBD1. The junction had 1 base not matched to a gene; V was cut back by 0 bases and J by 5 bases. Germline V lookup: CDR1 GTSNPN, CDR2 SVGIG (reference sequence). CDR3 size: 14 residues. The CDR3 region is CAWSVGTGDNEQFF. The CDR3 DNA reads TGTGCCTGGAGTGTTGGGACAGGGGACAATGAGCAGTTCTTC.

The chain carries TRBV7-8 and TRBJ2-5, with 9 nucleotides matching TRBD2. This CDR3 contains 16 residues. The germline CDR1 and CDR2 sequences are SGHVS and FQNEAQ. Trimming removed 1 base from V and 3 bases from J; junction bases left unmatched: 6. CDR3 residues: CASSLVLSGGKETQYF. The CDR3 nucleotides are TGTGCCAGCAGCTTAGTTCTCAGCGGGGGGAAAGAGACCCAGTACTTC.

Only a few counts were recorded for this clone. This chain's CDR3 is CASSDERGGTDTQYF. Here the CDR3 DNA reads TGTGCCAGCAGTGATGAGCGGGGTGGCACAGATACGCAGTATTTT. The genes are TRBV6-1 and TRBJ2-3; TRBD2 matches at 7 bases. The CDR3 length is 15 residues. The germline CDR1 and CDR2 sequences are MNHNS and SASEGT. The V gene end was trimmed by 3 bases and the J gene end by 1 base; junction bases not matched to a gene: 4.

This chain joins TRBV5-1 and TRBJ1-3, with 11 bases fitting TRBD1. Per the germline V gene, CDR1 is SGHRS and CDR2 is YFSETQ. This CDR3 contains 16 residues. Trimming cost V 3 bases and J 0 bases; bases outside gene matches: 2. CDR3 sequence reads: CASSSGQGVSGNTIYF. The DNA for the CDR3 is TGCGCCAGCAGCTCGGGACAGGGGGTCTCTGGAAACACCATATATTTT.

V gene TRBV7-7 combines with J gene TRBJ2-7, with D maybe TRBD2 (6 bases). CDR1 is SSHAT, CDR2 FNYEAQ, per germline (reference sequence). The CDR3 totals 15 residues. V dropped 4 bases and J dropped 2 bases, with 15 bases sitting between them. This CDR3 is CASSSGRGGPYEQYF. The CDR3 DNA is TGTGCCAGCAGCTCGGGTCGGGGAGGACCCTACGAGCAGTACTTC.

The chain recombines TRBV6-6 with TRBJ2-7, with D possibly matching TRBD1 (5 bases). The length of the CDR3 is 14 residues. Trimming cost V 2 bases and J 3 bases, with 11 bases left between them. The germline gives CDR1 MNHNY, CDR2 SVGAGI (reference sequence). The CDR3 region is CASSYGHKNYEQYF. The CDR3 nucleotides read TGTGCCAGCAGTTACGGACACAAGAACTACGAGCAGTACTTC.

V usage is TRBV28 and J usage is TRBJ1-1, with 8 bases identical to TRBD1. The germline gives CDR1 MDHEN, CDR2 SYDVKM. V was pared by 9 bases and J by 3 bases, with 12 bases of the junction left unmatched. The CDR3 covers 15 residues. The CDR3 here is CASNEQGGEYTEAFF. As DNA, the CDR3 is TGTGCCAGTAACGAACAGGGGGGAGAGTACACTGAAGCTTTCTTT.

The chain recombines TRBV6-1 with TRBJ1-1; 8 nucleotides line up with TRBD1. CDR3 length: 14 amino acids. Germline V lookup: CDR1 MNHNS, CDR2 SASEGT. V was pared by 8 bases and J by 1 base, with 6 bases of the junction left unmatched. CDR3 region: CASRRTGTNTEAFF. CDR3 bases: TGTGCCAGCCGACGGACAGGGACGAACACTGAAGCTTTCTTT.

This clone was observed once. Germline is not matched at one junction end, which may reflect a read error. The rearrangement uses TRBV5-1 and TRBJ2-7; 8 nucleotides line up with TRBD2. The germline V gene encodes CDR1 SGHRS and CDR2 YFSETQ. CDR3 length: 10 residues. This CDR3 is CAICSGVMNF. CDR3 coding DNA: TGCGCCATCTGTAGCGGGGTCATGAACTTC.